A selection of T cell receptor beta chains follows, all from one sample in a study of blood T cell repertoires in COVID-19. Method: immunoSEQ multiplex PCR; TCRdb's copy keeps in-frame clones and lacks some. The table lists roughly 380,000 clones, approximately 90% of them singletons, with 1.5% to 1.9% in the top ten. Material for sequencing was peripheral blood. All receptors come from a woman aged 40 to 50 with COVID-19, enrolled during active disease. CDR3s include the opening cysteine and the closing phenylalanine or tryptophan. A D gene is named only where the DNA matches it firmly. Where a row states a size, it is once, few, many or the class of an expanded clone; other rows omit it.

V gene	J gene	clone size	D gene	CDR3 protein	CDR3 DNA
TRBV4-2	TRBJ2-1	once	TRBD2	CASSQDHRGSGGNYEQFF	TGTGCCAGCAGCCAAGACCATCGGGGGAGCGGGGGGAACTATGAGCAGTTCTTC
TRBV14	TRBJ1-2	NA	NA	CASSHDSYGYTF	TGTGCCAGCAGCCACGACAGCTATGGCTACACCTTC
TRBV11-3	TRBJ2-2	once	TRBD2	CASSLGLAGFPGELFF	TGTGCCAGCAGCTTAGGACTAGCGGGGTTCCCCGGGGAGCTGTTTTTT
TRBV4-1	TRBJ2-7	NA	NA	CASSQDRPVALYEQYF	TGCGCCAGCAGCCAAGATCGGCCAGTAGCGCTGTACGAGCAGTACTTC
TRBV7-2	TRBJ1-1	NA	NA	CASSLVAGPNTEAFF	TGTGCCAGCAGCTTAGTAGCCGGCCCGAACACTGAAGCTTTCTTT
TRBV27	TRBJ1-6	NA	TRBD1	CASRQGYGNSPLHF	TGTGCCAGCAGACAGGGGTACGGGAATTCACCCCTCCACTTT
TRBV21-1	TRBJ1-4	NA	NA	CASSNVSGTGKLFF	TGTGCCAGCAGCAACGTTAGCGGTACGGGAAAACTGTTTTTT
TRBV5-1	TRBJ1-2	NA	TRBD1	CASSADGTGTGNYGYTF	TGCGCCAGCAGCGCCGACGGGACAGGGACCGGTAACTATGGCTACACCTTC
TRBV18	TRBJ1-6	NA	NA	CASSPGGNNSPLHF	TGTGCCAGCTCACCGGGAGGGAACAATTCACCCCTCCACTTT
TRBV12-3/TRBV12-4	TRBJ2-7	NA	TRBD1	CASRRQGSEQYF	TGTGCCAGCAGACGACAGGGGAGCGAGCAGTACTTC
TRBV5-6	TRBJ2-7	NA	NA	CASSDIYEQYF	TGTGCCAGCAGTGACATCTACGAGCAGTACTTC
TRBV28	TRBJ2-2	NA	NA	CASSLFHMNTGELFF	TGTGCCAGCAGTTTATTCCACATGAACACCGGGGAGCTGTTTTTT
TRBV7-3	TRBJ2-7	NA	NA	CASSLSGTYEQYF	TGTGCCAGCAGCTTATCCGGTACCTACGAGCAGTACTTC
TRBV5-4	TRBJ1-1	NA	NA	CASSWGGGSNTEAFF	TGTGCCAGCAGCTGGGGAGGGGGGTCGAACACTGAAGCTTTCTTT
TRBV6-2/TRBV6-3	TRBJ1-5	once	TRBD1	CASSLDYRGRINQPQHF	TGTGCCAGCAGTTTAGATTACAGGGGCCGAATCAATCAGCCCCAGCATTTT
TRBV7-8	TRBJ2-7	NA	NA	CASSLTYEQYF	TGTGCCAGCAGTCTAACCTACGAGCAGTACTTC
TRBV19	TRBJ1-2	NA	NA	CATKRTDYGYTF	TGTGCCACCAAGAGAACAGACTATGGCTACACCTTC
TRBV7-6	TRBJ2-3	NA	NA	CASSFAGLVTDTQYF	TGTGCCAGCAGCTTTGCAGGGCTCGTCACAGATACGCAGTATTTT
TRBV9	TRBJ2-5	NA	NA	CASNGGWGETQYF	TGTGCCAGCAACGGGGGATGGGGAGAGACCCAGTACTTC
TRBV6-2/TRBV6-3	TRBJ2-2	NA	NA	CASSSNRVNTGELFF	TGTGCCAGCAGTAGCAACAGGGTTAATACCGGGGAGCTGTTTTTT
TRBV25-1	TRBJ1-1	NA	TRBD1	CASRGGGDTEAFF	TGTGCCAGCAGAGGGGGCGGCGACACTGAAGCTTTCTTT
TRBV28	TRBJ1-2	NA	NA	CASRPPRSGHGYTF	TGTGCCAGCAGACCCCCAAGGTCGGGTCATGGCTACACCTTC
TRBV18	TRBJ1-6	NA	TRBD1	CASSPSGTGSNSPLHF	TGTGCCAGCTCACCTTCCGGGACAGGGAGCAATTCACCCCTCCACTTT
TRBV6-2/TRBV6-3	TRBJ2-6	once	NA	CASSSTGSGANVLTF	TGTGCCAGCAGCTCGACGGGCTCTGGGGCCAACGTCCTGACTTTC
TRBV28	TRBJ1-6	NA	NA	CASSPRQFPYSPLHF	TGTGCCAGCAGTCCCCGACAGTTTCCCTATTCACCCCTCCACTTT
TRBV11-3	TRBJ2-1	NA	NA	CASSLGRQAHEQFF	TGTGCCAGCAGCTTGGGCCGACAGGCCCATGAGCAGTTCTTC
TRBV6-5	TRBJ2-3	NA	NA	CASSLPGTDTQYF	TGTGCCAGCAGTCTCCCGGGGACAGATACGCAGTATTTT
TRBV6-2/TRBV6-3	TRBJ1-2	once	NA	CASSYSDLGGTF	TGTGCCAGCAGTTACTCGGACCTCGGCGGGACCTTC
TRBV6-5	TRBJ2-3	NA	TRBD1	CASRRDRDTDTQYF	TGTGCCAGCAGGCGGGACAGGGACACAGATACGCAGTATTTT
TRBV19	TRBJ1-4	NA	TRBD1	CASSRTGTNEKLFF	TGTGCCAGTAGCAGGACAGGGACTAATGAAAAACTGTTTTTT
TRBV5-6	TRBJ2-1	NA	NA	CASPEGFF	TGTGCCAGCCCGGAGGGGTTCTTC
TRBV5-4	TRBJ1-4	NA	TRBD1	CASSKKTGVGTNEKLFF	TGTGCCAGCAGCAAAAAAACAGGGGTGGGAACTAATGAAAAACTGTTTTTT
TRBV11-3	TRBJ1-1	NA	TRBD1	CASSSGGANTEAFF	TGTGCCAGCAGCTCAGGGGGCGCGAACACTGAAGCTTTCTTT
TRBV30	TRBJ2-1	NA	TRBD2	CAWRDTAGGTYNEQFF	TGTGCCTGGAGGGATACAGCGGGAGGGACGTACAATGAGCAGTTCTTC
TRBV7-3	TRBJ2-1	NA	TRBD1	CASSLMGQNNEQFF	TGTGCCAGCAGCTTAATGGGACAGAACAATGAGCAGTTCTTC
TRBV27	TRBJ1-2	NA	TRBD1	CASSVTYGQGAFYGYTF	TGTGCCAGCAGTGTTACTTACGGACAGGGCGCATTCTATGGCTACACCTTC
TRBV29-1	TRBJ2-7	NA	TRBD2	CSVGAPGGSYEQYF	TGCAGCGTTGGGGCCCCGGGAGGGTCCTACGAGCAGTACTTC
TRBV9	TRBJ2-7	NA	NA	CASSVLDGSYEQYF	TGTGCCAGCAGCGTCCTAGATGGCTCCTACGAGCAGTACTTC
TRBV27	TRBJ1-1	few	NA	CASSFNIKMNTEAFF	TGTGCCAGCAGTTTTAATATAAAAATGAACACTGAAGCTTTCTTT
TRBV7-9	TRBJ2-2	NA	NA	CASTKGLGGGRELFF	TGTGCCAGCACCAAGGGGCTTGGTGGAGGGCGGGAGCTGTTTTTT
TRBV23-1	TRBJ2-7	NA	NA	CASSPKRQPPKDEQYF	TGCGCCAGCAGCCCGAAGAGGCAGCCGCCAAAGGACGAGCAGTACTTC
TRBV2	TRBJ1-2	NA	TRBD1	CASRDRANYGYTF	TGTGCCAGCAGGGACAGGGCCAACTATGGCTACACCTTC
TRBV28	TRBJ1-2	NA	NA	CAGSRTDGYYGYTF	TGTGCCGGAAGCCGGACTGACGGATACTATGGCTACACCTTC
TRBV28	TRBJ1-2	NA	TRBD1	CASSLTPGQGYGYTF	TGTGCCAGCAGTTTAACCCCTGGACAGGGCTATGGCTACACCTTC
TRBV10-3	TRBJ1-3	NA	NA	CATTGWNTIYF	TGTGCCACCACCGGGTGGAACACCATATATTTT
TRBV27	TRBJ2-2	NA	TRBD1	CASSFGQGITGELFF	TGTGCCAGCAGTTTCGGACAGGGGATCACCGGGGAGCTGTTTTTT
TRBV28	TRBJ1-1	NA	NA	CASRLWGGVEAFF	TGTGCCAGCAGACTATGGGGGGGCGTTGAAGCTTTCTTT
TRBV30	TRBJ1-3	NA	NA	CAWSVGVERNTIYF	TGTGCCTGGAGTGTAGGGGTAGAGAGAAACACCATATATTTT
TRBV19	TRBJ1-5	NA	NA	CASSVSGGPQHF	TGTGCCAGTAGTGTGTCCGGGGGGCCCCAGCATTTT
TRBV5-6	TRBJ2-1	NA	TRBD1	CASSGAGTGGSNEQFF	TGTGCCAGCAGCGGCGCCGGGACAGGGGGCTCGAATGAGCAGTTCTTC
TRBV9	TRBJ1-1	NA	NA	CASSGTGSNTEAFF	TGTGCCAGCAGCGGTACAGGGTCGAACACTGAAGCTTTCTTT
TRBV5-6	TRBJ1-2	NA	NA	CASSFRGANYGYTF	TGTGCCAGCAGCTTCCGGGGGGCAAACTATGGCTACACCTTC
TRBV4-3	TRBJ2-1	NA	TRBD1	CASSQVRPRTGRIYNEQFF	TGCGCCAGCAGCCAAGTTAGACCCCGGACAGGTCGGATCTACAATGAGCAGTTCTTC
TRBV18	TRBJ2-1	NA	NA	CASSPPAGSSYNEQFF	TGTGCCAGCTCACCACCGGCGGGCAGCTCCTACAATGAGCAGTTCTTC